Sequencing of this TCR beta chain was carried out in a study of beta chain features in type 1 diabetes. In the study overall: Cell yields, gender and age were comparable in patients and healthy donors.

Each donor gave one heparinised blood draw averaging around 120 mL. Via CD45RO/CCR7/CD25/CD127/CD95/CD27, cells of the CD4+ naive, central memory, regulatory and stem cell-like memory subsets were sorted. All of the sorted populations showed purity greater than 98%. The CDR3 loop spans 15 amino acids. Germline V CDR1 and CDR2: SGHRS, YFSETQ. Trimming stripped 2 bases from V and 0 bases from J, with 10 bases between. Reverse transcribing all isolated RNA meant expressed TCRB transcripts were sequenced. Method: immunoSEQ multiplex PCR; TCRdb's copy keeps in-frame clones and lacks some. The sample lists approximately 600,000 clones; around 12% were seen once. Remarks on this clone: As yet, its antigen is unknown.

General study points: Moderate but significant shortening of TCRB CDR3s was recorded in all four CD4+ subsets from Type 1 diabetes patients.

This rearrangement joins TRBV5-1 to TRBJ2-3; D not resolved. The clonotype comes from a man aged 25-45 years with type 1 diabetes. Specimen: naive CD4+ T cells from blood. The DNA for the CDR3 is TGCGCCAGCAGCTTAGAACGGGTTAGCACAGATACGCAGTATTTT. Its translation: CASSLERVSTDTQYF. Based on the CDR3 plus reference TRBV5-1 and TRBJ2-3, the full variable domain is KAGVTQTPRYLIKTRGQQVTLSCSPISGHRSVSWYQQTPGQGLQFLFEYFSETQRNKGNFPGRFSGRQFSNSRSEMNVSTLELGDSALYLCASSLERVSTDTQYFGPGTRLTVL.